These T cell receptor beta chains were read from a single sample in a study of T cell changes during pregnancy in multiple sclerosis. The method was immunoSEQ multiplex PCR; TCRdb's version includes in-frame clones alone and lacks a portion of them. The sample has 35,000 to 45,000 clones, 70% to 90% seen once. This specimen was CD4+ T cells from peripheral blood mononuclear cells, taken before pregnancy. These TCRs come from a female donor with multiple sclerosis, enrolled in a pregnancy study. Each CDR3 is given with its conserved first and last residue. Fields, in order: clone size, J gene, CDR3 length, D gene, V gene, CDR3 protein, CDR3 DNA. A D gene is named only where the DNA matches it firmly. Some rows have no size entry. The others give once, few or many, or a class for an expanded clone.

size: -
J: TRBJ1-1
length: 15
D: TRBD1
V: TRBV4-1
CDR3: CASSQLGQGQTEAFF
DNA: TGCGCCAGCAGCCAGTTGGGACAGGGGCAAACTGAAGCTTTCTTT

size: -
J: TRBJ1-2
length: 14
D: -
V: TRBV7-8
CDR3: CASSLRGGVYGYTF
DNA: TGTGCCAGCAGCTTACGGGGGGGAGTCTATGGCTACACCTTC

size: -
J: TRBJ2-3
length: 17
D: -
V: TRBV9
CDR3: CASSVEEGNPGVDTQYF
DNA: TGTGCCAGCAGCGTAGAGGAGGGGAACCCTGGCGTAGATACGCAGTATTTT

size: -
J: TRBJ1-1
length: 15
D: TRBD1
V: TRBV6-6
CDR3: CASSYPRQGLPEAFF
DNA: TGTGCCAGCAGTTACCCAAGACAGGGGTTGCCTGAAGCTTTCTTT

size: -
J: TRBJ1-4
length: 14
D: TRBD1
V: TRBV30
CDR3: CALGQGSTNEKLFF
DNA: TGTGCCTTGGGACAGGGCTCGACTAATGAAAAACTGTTTTTT

size: once
J: TRBJ1-4
length: 19
D: -
V: TRBV6-1
CDR3: CASSELFQGRTPPKEKLFF
DNA: TGTGCCAGCAGTGAACTTTTCCAGGGTAGGACCCCACCGAAGGAAAAACTGTTTTTT

size: -
J: TRBJ2-1
length: 15
D: TRBD1
V: TRBV6-5
CDR3: CASRLTGGAYNEQFF
DNA: TGTGCCAGCAGACTGACAGGGGGTGCCTACAATGAGCAGTTCTTC

size: once
J: TRBJ2-2
length: 14
D: TRBD1
V: TRBV10-2
CDR3: CASRWDRVVGELFF
DNA: TGCGCCAGCAGGTGGGACAGGGTGGTCGGGGAGCTGTTTTTT

size: -
J: TRBJ1-2
length: 16
D: TRBD1
V: TRBV6-4
CDR3: CASSDPYQGAAHGYTF
DNA: TGTGCCAGCAGTGACCCCTACCAGGGGGCGGCTCATGGCTACACCTTC

size: -
J: TRBJ1-1
length: 15
D: -
V: TRBV5-1
CDR3: CASSLAGQGNTEAFF
DNA: TGCGCCAGCAGCTTGGCAGGGCAGGGGAACACTGAAGCTTTCTTT

size: -
J: TRBJ1-2
length: 12
D: TRBD1
V: TRBV4-2
CDR3: CASSRQGYGYTF
DNA: TGTGCCAGCAGCCGACAGGGGTATGGCTACACCTTC

size: few
J: TRBJ1-2
length: 17
D: -
V: TRBV4-3
CDR3: CASSQVPSGYNLYGYTF
DNA: TGCGCCAGCAGCCAAGTTCCTTCGGGGTACAATCTCTATGGCTACACCTTC

size: -
J: TRBJ1-2
length: 13
D: TRBD1
V: TRBV19
CDR3: CASHWDRESGYTF
DNA: TGTGCCAGTCACTGGGACAGGGAATCAGGCTACACCTTC

size: -
J: TRBJ1-1
length: 14
D: TRBD1
V: TRBV5-4
CDR3: CASRTQGASTEAFF
DNA: TGTGCCAGCAGGACCCAGGGGGCGAGCACTGAAGCTTTCTTT

size: -
J: TRBJ2-1
length: 18
D: -
V: TRBV12-1
CDR3: CASSSPIERTGGYNEQFF
DNA: TGTGCCAGCAGCTCCCCCATAGAGAGGACAGGGGGGTACAATGAGCAGTTCTTC

size: -
J: TRBJ2-1
length: 16
D: -
V: TRBV5-1
CDR3: CASSLEAGRSYNEQFF
DNA: TGCGCCAGCAGCTTGGAGGCAGGGCGCTCCTACAATGAGCAGTTCTTC

size: -
J: TRBJ1-4
length: 13
D: -
V: TRBV2
CDR3: CASSDRINEKLFF
DNA: TGTGCCAGCAGTGACAGAATTAATGAAAAACTGTTTTTT

size: once
J: TRBJ1-1
length: 14
D: -
V: TRBV25-1
CDR3: CASSEWEDPRSAFF
DNA: TGTGCCAGCAGTGAATGGGAGGACCCACGCTCAGCTTTCTTT

size: -
J: TRBJ2-7
length: 15
D: TRBD2
V: TRBV2
CDR3: CASSKGRGGPYEQYF
DNA: TGTGCCAGCAGTAAAGGGAGGGGAGGGCCCTACGAGCAGTACTTC

size: -
J: TRBJ2-1
length: 17
D: TRBD2
V: TRBV7-8
CDR3: CASSLVTSGGHYNEQFF
DNA: TGTGCCAGCAGCTTAGTGACTAGCGGGGGCCATTACAATGAGCAGTTCTTC

size: -
J: TRBJ2-7
length: 15
D: TRBD1
V: TRBV5-1
CDR3: CASSLKPGQGYEQYF
DNA: TGCGCCAGCAGCTTAAAACCGGGACAGGGCTACGAGCAGTACTTC

size: -
J: TRBJ2-1
length: 13
D: -
V: TRBV7-3
CDR3: CASSPPGVNEQFF
DNA: TGTGCCAGCAGCCCCCCCGGGGTCAATGAGCAGTTCTTC

size: -
J: TRBJ2-5
length: 13
D: -
V: TRBV5-1
CDR3: CASSPQAPETQYF
DNA: TGCGCCAGCAGCCCCCAGGCCCCAGAGACCCAGTACTTC

size: -
J: TRBJ1-6
length: 14
D: TRBD1
V: TRBV30
CDR3: CACQTGTYNSPLHF
DNA: TGTGCCTGCCAGACAGGGACCTATAATTCACCCCTCCACTTT

size: -
J: TRBJ1-2
length: 14
D: -
V: TRBV9
CDR3: CASSVEARGVGYTF
DNA: TGTGCCAGCAGCGTAGAGGCCCGAGGAGTTGGCTACACCTTC

size: -
J: TRBJ1-1
length: 14
D: TRBD1
V: TRBV7-2
CDR3: CASSQSGGNTEAFF
DNA: TGTGCCAGCAGCCAGTCAGGGGGCAACACTGAAGCTTTCTTT

size: -
J: TRBJ1-2
length: 16
D: -
V: TRBV7-2
CDR3: CASSSYAGGERYGYTF
DNA: TGTGCCAGCAGCTCCTACGCCGGAGGGGAACGGTATGGCTACACCTTC

size: -
J: TRBJ2-7
length: 14
D: -
V: TRBV11-2
CDR3: CASSFSSGKYEQYF
DNA: TGTGCCAGCAGCTTCTCCTCAGGGAAATACGAGCAGTACTTC

size: -
J: TRBJ2-5
length: 14
D: TRBD1
V: TRBV29-1
CDR3: CSVALQGKIETQYF
DNA: TGCAGCGTCGCTCTACAGGGGAAGATTGAGACCCAGTACTTC

size: -
J: TRBJ1-4
length: 15
D: -
V: TRBV9
CDR3: CASSVDGVQYEKLFF
DNA: TGTGCCAGCAGCGTAGACGGGGTGCAGTATGAAAAACTGTTTTTT

size: -
J: TRBJ2-5
length: 15
D: -
V: TRBV7-2
CDR3: CASSLGNSLQETQYF
DNA: TGTGCCAGCAGCTTAGGGAATAGCCTCCAAGAGACCCAGTACTTC

size: few
J: TRBJ1-5
length: 15
D: TRBD1
V: TRBV30
CDR3: CAWTPGTGYNQPQHF
DNA: TGTGCCTGGACCCCCGGGACAGGGTACAATCAGCCCCAGCATTTT

size: -
J: TRBJ2-7
length: 13
D: -
V: TRBV6-5
CDR3: CASVAPGTYEQYF
DNA: TGTGCCAGCGTCGCACCAGGGACCTACGAGCAGTACTTC

size: -
J: TRBJ2-1
length: 16
D: TRBD2
V: TRBV4-1
CDR3: CASSQEERGDYNEQFF
DNA: TGCGCCAGCAGCCAAGAGGAACGGGGGGACTACAATGAGCAGTTCTTC

size: few
J: TRBJ2-3
length: 14
D: TRBD1
V: TRBV5-1
CDR3: CATRQGARTDTQYF
DNA: TGCGCCACCCGACAGGGGGCCCGGACAGATACGCAGTATTTT

size: -
J: TRBJ1-1
length: 13
D: -
V: TRBV7-2
CDR3: CASSPDGGRRTFF
DNA: TGTGCCAGCAGCCCCGACGGGGGGCGGAGAACTTTCTTT

size: -
J: TRBJ1-1
length: 14
D: -
V: TRBV21-1
CDR3: CASSKVRLNTEAFF
DNA: TGTGCCAGCAGCAAAGTACGACTTAACACTGAAGCTTTCTTT

size: -
J: TRBJ1-2
length: 17
D: TRBD1
V: TRBV18
CDR3: CASSPPGGTASNYGYTF
DNA: TGTGCCAGCTCACCACCGGGCGGGACAGCATCTAACTATGGCTACACCTTC

size: -
J: TRBJ2-7
length: 14
D: -
V: TRBV6-6
CDR3: CASSRPSTGTKQYF
DNA: TGTGCCAGCAGCCGACCTAGTACAGGGACGAAGCAGTACTTC

size: -
J: TRBJ2-5
length: 14
D: -
V: TRBV5-4
CDR3: CASSFGAAQETQYF
DNA: TGTGCCAGCAGCTTCGGAGCCGCCCAAGAGACCCAGTACTTC

size: -
J: TRBJ1-2
length: 13
D: -
V: TRBV6-1
CDR3: CASRSGQPYGYTF
DNA: TGTGCCAGCAGGTCCGGACAGCCCTATGGCTACACCTTC

size: -
J: TRBJ1-5
length: 16
D: -
V: TRBV28
CDR3: CASSYGTQHPNQPQHF
DNA: TGTGCCAGCAGTTACGGGACACAACACCCCAATCAGCCCCAGCATTTT

size: once
J: TRBJ2-5
length: 15
D: TRBD2
V: TRBV15
CDR3: CATSRLSGDQETQYF
DNA: TGTGCCACCAGCAGGCTTAGCGGGGATCAAGAGACCCAGTACTTC

size: -
J: TRBJ1-2
length: 13
D: -
V: TRBV11-2
CDR3: CASSFLERYGYTF
DNA: TGTGCCAGCAGCTTCCTGGAGAGATATGGCTACACCTTC